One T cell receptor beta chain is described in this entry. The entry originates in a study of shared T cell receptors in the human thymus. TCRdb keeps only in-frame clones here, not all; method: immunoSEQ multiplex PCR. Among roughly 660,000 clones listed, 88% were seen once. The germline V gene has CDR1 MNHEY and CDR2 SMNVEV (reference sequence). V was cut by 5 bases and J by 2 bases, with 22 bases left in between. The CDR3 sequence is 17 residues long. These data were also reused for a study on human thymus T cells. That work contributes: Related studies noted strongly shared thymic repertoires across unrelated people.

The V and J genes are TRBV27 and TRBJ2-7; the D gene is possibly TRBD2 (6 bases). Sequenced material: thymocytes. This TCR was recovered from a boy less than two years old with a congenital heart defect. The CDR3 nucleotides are TGTGCCAGCAGTCCGAGAAAGGGCCCTAGCGCGACCTACGAGCAGTACTTC. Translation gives CASSPRKGPSATYEQYF.